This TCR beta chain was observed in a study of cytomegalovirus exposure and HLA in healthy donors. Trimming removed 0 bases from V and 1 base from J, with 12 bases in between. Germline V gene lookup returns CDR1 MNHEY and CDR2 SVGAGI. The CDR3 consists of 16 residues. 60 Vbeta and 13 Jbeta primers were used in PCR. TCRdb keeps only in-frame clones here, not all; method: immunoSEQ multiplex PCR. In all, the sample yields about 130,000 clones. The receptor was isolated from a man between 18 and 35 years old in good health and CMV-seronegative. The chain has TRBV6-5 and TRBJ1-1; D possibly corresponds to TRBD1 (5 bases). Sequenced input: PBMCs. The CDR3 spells CASSYSVRGANTEAFF. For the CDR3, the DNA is TGTGCCAGCAGTTACTCGGTTAGGGGCGCGAACACTGAAGCTTTCTTT.